What follows is one T cell receptor (beta chain) and its context. What it binds is unknown. The CDR3 consists of 15 residues. Germline-derived CDR1 and CDR2 are SGHRS and YFSETQ. Deletions cut 0 bases from V and 3 bases from J, with 12 bases between. PCR primers comprised 60 Vbeta and 13 Jbeta primers. TCRdb's table, derived via immunoSEQ multiplex PCR, lists solely in-frame clones and lacks some. This repertoire shows tens of thousands of clones, roughly 9.1% found once; its top ten account for around 26%. Among the donors, all were healthy bone marrow donors. The entry originates in a study of cytomegalovirus exposure and HLA in healthy donors. Study-level results: TCR beta V- and J-gene trimming, according to a later analysis, was linked to a missense DCLRE1C variant. Earlier analysis looked at TCR beta V segments, and most were productive about 87% or about 30% of the time. Reports credit the classifier with highly specific, highly sensitive diagnosis of cytomegalovirus status.

Sequenced material: PBMCs. The chain links TRBV5-1 to TRBJ2-5; no clear D gene. This receptor was identified in a man in his 60s in good health and CMV-seropositive. For the CDR3, the DNA is TGCGCCAGCAGCTTGGGGTCGGGTGCAAAAGAGACCCAGTACTTC. Translation: CASSLGSGAKETQYF.